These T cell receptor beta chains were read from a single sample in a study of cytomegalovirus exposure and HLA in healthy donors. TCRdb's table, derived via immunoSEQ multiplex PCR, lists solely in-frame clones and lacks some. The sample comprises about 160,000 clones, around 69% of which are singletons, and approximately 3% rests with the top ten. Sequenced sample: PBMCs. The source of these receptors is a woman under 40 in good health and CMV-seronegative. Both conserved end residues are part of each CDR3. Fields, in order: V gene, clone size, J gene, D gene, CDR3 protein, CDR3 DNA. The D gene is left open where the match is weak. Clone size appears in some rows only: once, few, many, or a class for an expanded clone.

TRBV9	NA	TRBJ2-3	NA	CASSAGAGQITDTQYF	TGTGCCAGCAGCGCCGGCGCTGGACAGATCACAGATACGCAGTATTTT
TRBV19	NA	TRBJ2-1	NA	CASSERRDGYNEQFF	TGTGCCAGTAGTGAGCGGAGGGACGGCTACAATGAGCAGTTCTTC
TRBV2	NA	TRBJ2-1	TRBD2	CASMGMRGRGNEQFF	TGTGCCAGCATGGGAATGCGCGGGAGAGGCAATGAGCAGTTCTTC
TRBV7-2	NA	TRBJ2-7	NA	CASSPNRISSYEQYF	TGTGCCAGCAGTCCAAACAGGATCAGCTCCTACGAGCAGTACTTC
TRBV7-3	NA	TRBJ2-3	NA	CASSLFGGGSTDTQYF	TGTGCCAGCAGCTTATTTGGCGGAGGGAGCACAGATACGCAGTATTTT
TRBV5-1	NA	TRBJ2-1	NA	CASSLALPSVYNEQFF	TGCGCCAGCAGCTTGGCCCTACCGTCGGTCTACAATGAGCAGTTCTTC
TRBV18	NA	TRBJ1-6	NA	CASSQNRQGNSPLHF	TGTGCCAGCTCACAAAATAGGCAGGGGAATTCACCCCTCCACTTT
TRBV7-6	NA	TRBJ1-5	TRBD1	CAGSSGQGVQPQHF	TGTGCCGGCAGTTCAGGACAGGGCGTTCAGCCCCAGCATTTT
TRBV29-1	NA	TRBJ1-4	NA	CSVEVLRGEKLFF	TGCAGCGTTGAAGTCCTGAGAGGGGAAAAACTGTTTTTT
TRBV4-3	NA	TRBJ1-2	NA	CASSQERGTNYGYTF	TGCGCCAGCAGCCAAGAGCGGGGAACTAACTATGGCTACACCTTC
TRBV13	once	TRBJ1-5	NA	CASSLRRDQPQHF	TGTGCCAGCAGCTTACGTCGGGATCAGCCCCAGCATTTT
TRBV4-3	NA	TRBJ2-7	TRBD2	CASSQATLRTSGSSYEQYF	TGCGCCAGCAGCCAAGCCACCCTGAGGACTAGCGGGAGTTCCTACGAGCAGTACTTC
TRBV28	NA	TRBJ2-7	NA	CASSLGHGEQYF	TGTGCCAGCAGTTTAGGTCACGGCGAGCAGTACTTC
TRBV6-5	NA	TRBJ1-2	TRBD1	CASSSGQGEGVGYTF	TGTGCCAGCAGTTCTGGACAGGGTGAGGGCGTTGGCTACACCTTC
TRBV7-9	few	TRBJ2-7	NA	CASSADRNPSYEQYF	TGTGCCAGCAGCGCCGACAGGAACCCCTCCTACGAGCAGTACTTC
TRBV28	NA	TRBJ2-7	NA	CASSLKRVAFEQYF	TGTGCCAGCAGTTTAAAACGGGTTGCCTTTGAGCAGTACTTC
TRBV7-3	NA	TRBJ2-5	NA	CASSFFGETQYF	TGTGCCAGCAGCTTCTTCGGGGAGACCCAGTACTTC
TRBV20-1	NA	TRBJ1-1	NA	CSAAIRVGAFF	TGCAGTGCGGCTATCAGGGTAGGTGCTTTCTTT
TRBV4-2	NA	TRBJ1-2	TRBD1	CASSRVAGTGFGYTF	TGTGCCAGCAGCCGCGTAGCCGGGACAGGGTTTGGCTACACCTTC
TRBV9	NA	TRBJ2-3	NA	CASSVGGGGTDTQYF	TGTGCCAGCAGCGTAGGTGGCGGCGGGACAGATACGCAGTATTTT
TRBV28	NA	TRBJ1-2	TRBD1	CASRPTGINGYTF	TGTGCCAGCAGACCGACAGGGATAAATGGCTACACCTTC
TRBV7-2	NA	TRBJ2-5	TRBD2	CASSLRGRLAGGRETQYF	TGTGCCAGCAGCTTAAGGGGGCGGCTAGCGGGAGGGAGAGAGACCCAGTACTTC
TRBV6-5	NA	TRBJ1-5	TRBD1	CASSRTGGWNQPQHF	TGTGCCAGCAGCCGAACAGGGGGTTGGAATCAGCCCCAGCATTTT
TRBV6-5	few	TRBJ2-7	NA	CASSLQGYFSYEQYF	TGTGCCAGCAGTCTTCAGGGTTATTTCTCCTACGAGCAGTACTTC
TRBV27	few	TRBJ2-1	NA	CASSLERTPHNEQFF	TGTGCCAGCAGTCTGGAAAGGACACCTCACAATGAGCAGTTCTTC
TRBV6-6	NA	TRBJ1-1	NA	CASSPGVPRETEAFF	TGTGCCAGCAGTCCCGGGGTTCCTCGGGAAACTGAAGCTTTCTTT
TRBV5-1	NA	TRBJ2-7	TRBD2	CASSPGGAENEQYF	TGCGCCAGCAGCCCCGGGGGGGCAGAAAACGAGCAGTACTTC
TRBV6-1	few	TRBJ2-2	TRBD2	CASRPGLGFTGELFF	TGTGCCAGCAGACCGGGACTAGGTTTCACCGGGGAGCTGTTTTTT
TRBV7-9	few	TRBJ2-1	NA	CASSTTGSGDEQFF	TGTGCCAGCAGCACAACAGGGAGCGGAGATGAGCAGTTCTTC
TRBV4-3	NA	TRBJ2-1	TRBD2	CASSQRGGTYEQFF	TGCGCCAGCAGCCAGCGGGGGGGCACATATGAGCAGTTCTTC
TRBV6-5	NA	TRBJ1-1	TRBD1	CASSYSWTGLNTEAFF	TGTGCCAGCAGTTACTCTTGGACAGGGCTGAACACTGAAGCTTTCTTT
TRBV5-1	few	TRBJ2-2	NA	CASSFKFLTGELFF	TGCGCCAGCAGCTTTAAATTCCTCACCGGGGAGCTGTTTTTT
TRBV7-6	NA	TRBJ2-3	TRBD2	CASSFLAGGPDTQYF	TGTGCCAGCAGCTTCCTAGCGGGGGGGCCAGATACGCAGTATTTT
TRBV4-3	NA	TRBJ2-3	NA	CASSQRAGSAHSTDTQYF	TGCGCCAGCAGCCAAAGAGCGGGTAGCGCCCACAGCACAGATACGCAGTATTTT
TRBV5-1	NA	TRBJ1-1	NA	CASSLTGNMNTEAFF	TGCGCCAGCAGCTTGACAGGAAACATGAACACTGAAGCTTTCTTT